These 29 T cell receptor beta chains came from one sample sequenced in a study of T cells in Graves' hyperthyroidism and ophthalmopathy (dated by TCRdb to between 2018 and 2021). Library preparation used multiplex PCR. TCRdb records Illumina HiSeq 2000 as the sequencer. The TCR beta CDR3 regions were amplified from RNA transcripts. A first-round RT-PCR of the TCR CDR3 used the HTBI primer set with the Qiagen OneStep RT-PCR kit. The public reads were run again by TCRdb, first through fastp at Q25 and then through MiXCR, and only productive beta chains were kept. Entries that share a CDR3 protein sequence are merged under the most common genes and DNA. This sample gives 400,000 to 550,000 distinct CDR3 sequences in total; 13% to 15% of them show up just once. The top ten clones comprise 17% of the sample. Sequenced sample: blood. These receptors all come from a woman under 30 with Graves' hyperthyroidism.

This clonotype was seen many times. This chain links TRBV9 with TRBJ2-1; 9 bases are a match to TRBD2. In germline, CDR1 is SGDLS, CDR2 YYNGEE. V gave up 0 bases and J gave up 3 bases; unmatched junction bases: 1. The CDR3 is 15 amino acids. CDR3: CASSVVSGSYNEQFF. CDR3 DNA: TGTGCCAGCAGCGTAGTTAGCGGGAGCTACAATGAGCAGTTCTTC.

This clonotype has a count of ten or more. The chain carries TRBV12-3 or TRBV12-4 and TRBJ1-1; D is perhaps TRBD1 (5 bases). The germline V and J ends were trimmed by 6 bases and 7 bases, with 15 bases remaining between them. This CDR3 contains 13 residues. This chain's CDR3 is CASRDREGIEAFF. The CDR3 coding sequence is TGTGCCAGCAGAGACAGAGAGGGTATTGAAGCTTTCTTT.

The V and J genes are TRBV10-1 and TRBJ1-1, with D unresolved. Germline V gene data show CDR1 as WNHNN and CDR2 as SYGVQD (reference sequence). This CDR3 region has 15 residues. Trimming shortened V by 1 base and J by 1 base, and 10 bases separated the two germline ends. The CDR3 protein is CASSEFRGWNTEAFF. The DNA of the CDR3 is TGCGCCAGCAGTGAGTTCCGGGGATGGAACACTGAAGCTTTCTTT.

This clonotype was picked up many times. The chain carries TRBV5-8 and TRBJ2-3; 8 bases are a match to TRBD1. The germline V gene has CDR1 SGHTS and CDR2 YDEGEE. The CDR3 is 15 residues long. V dropped 4 bases and J dropped 1; count of bases not matched to a gene: 5. The CDR3 sequence is CASSPGDRRTDTQYF. The CDR3, as DNA: TGTGCCAGCAGCCCCGGGGACAGGCGCACAGATACGCAGTATTTT.

This clonotype has ten or more counts. The chain links TRBV29-1 to TRBJ1-5, with a weak D call TRBD1 (5 bases). The germline gives CDR1 SQVTM, CDR2 ANQGSEA. The CDR3 is 12 amino acids. The V end was cut by 7 bases, the J end by 5 bases, with 12 bases between. DNA of the CDR3: TGCAGCGGAGGGGACGGGGATCAGCCCCAGCATTTT. It encodes CSGGDGDQPQHF.

This clonotype was observed a handful of times. The rearrangement links TRBV20-1 to TRBJ2-1, with 7 bases fitting TRBD2. Germline V gene data show CDR1 as DFQATT and CDR2 as SNEGSKA (reference sequence). J lost 8 bases, V lost 0 bases, and 10 bases had no gene match. The CDR3 has 15 residues. The CDR3 sequence is CSARESSGMGHEQFF. The CDR3 DNA is TGCAGTGCTAGAGAGTCCAGCGGGATGGGGCATGAGCAGTTCTTC.

This clonotype came up many times. This chain joins TRBV6-1 and TRBJ1-1; D not certain. This CDR3 comprises 14 residues. Germline V gene lookup returns CDR1 MNHNS and CDR2 SASEGT. V shed 4 bases and J shed 5 bases, with 14 bases lying between them. For the CDR3, the DNA is TGTGCCAGCAGTGGTCAATCGAGGGAGACTGAAGCTTTCTTT. This gives the protein CASSGQSRETEAFF.

V is TRBV6-1 and J is TRBJ1-2, with D possibly being TRBD1 (6 bases). Germline assignment: CDR1 MNHNS and CDR2 SASEGT. Trimming shortened V by 3 bases and J by 7 bases, and 12 bases separated the two germline ends. This CDR3 region has 13 residues. The CDR3, as DNA: TGTGCCAGCAGTGATTTAGGGGGTTTTGGCTACACCTTC. It yields the protein CASSDLGGFGYTF.

This clonotype came up many times. The rearrangement joins TRBV6-1 to TRBJ2-3; unclear D gene. The CDR3 extends over 14 amino acids. V was pared by 0 bases and J by 0 bases, with 4 bases between. Germline CDR1 is MNHNS and CDR2 is SASEGT. CDR3 nucleotide sequence: TGTGCCAGCAGTGAAGCCCCAAGCACAGATACGCAGTATTTT. Encoded protein: CASSEAPSTDTQYF.

CDR3 in DNA: TGTGCCAGCAGTGGAAGCGGGCTTGACTACGAGCAGTACTTC. It encodes CASSGSGLDYEQYF. The genes are TRBV2 and TRBJ2-7; TRBD2 might be the D (6 bases). The CDR3 totals 14 residues. The germline gives CDR1 SNHLY, CDR2 FYNNEI. V lost 4 bases and J 3 bases, leaving 13 bases between the germline ends.

As concerns this clonotype: A read error may explain this, as a much larger clone is one base away. The gene calls are TRBV11-1 and TRBJ2-7; D is possibly TRBD1 or TRBD2 (6 bases each). This CDR3 is built from 14 residues. Trimming stripped 5 bases from V and 3 bases from J, with 14 bases between. CDR1 is SGHAT and CDR2 is FQDESV in the germline V gene (reference sequence). CDR3 loop: CASSETRGVYEQYF. CDR3 sequence (DNA): TGTGCCAGCAGCGAGACGAGGGGGGTCTACGAGCAGTACTTC.

This clonotype occurred a few times. The chain is built from TRBV7-9 and TRBJ1-1; maybe TRBD1 (5 bases). V lost 7 bases to trimming and J lost 1 base, with 10 bases between them. Per the germline V gene, CDR1 is SEHNR and CDR2 is FQNEAQ (reference sequence). The CDR3 sequence is 13 residues long. CDR3 nucleotides: TGTGCCAGCAACGGGGGGGGGAACACTGAAGCTTTCTTT. Protein product: CASNGGGNTEAFF.

The rearrangement links TRBV5-1 to TRBJ2-3; 7 bases map to TRBD2. Germline-derived CDR1 and CDR2 are SGHRS and YFSETQ. This CDR3 contains 20 residues. V dropped 4 bases and J dropped 1; count of bases not matched to a gene: 21. CDR3 sequence reads: CASSPRGGRAVSARTDTQYF. As DNA, the CDR3 is TGCGCCAGCAGCCCTAGGGGCGGGAGAGCCGTAAGTGCCCGCACAGATACGCAGTATTTT.

The CDR3, as DNA: TGTGCCAGCAGTTACGGGGCTCAGTACGAGCAGTACGTC. This gives the protein CASSYGAQYEQYV. This chain joins TRBV6-5 and TRBJ2-7, with D possibly matching TRBD1 (5 bases). CDR3 length: 13 amino acids. Per the germline V gene, CDR1 is MNHEY and CDR2 is SVGAGI. V was pared by 2 bases and J by 4 bases, with 9 bases between.

Details on this clonotype: This may come from a read error, since a much larger clone is one base off. The V and J genes are TRBV5-1 and TRBJ1-6, with 7 bases fitting TRBD1. V gave up 7 bases and J gave up 13 bases; unmatched junction bases: 14. The CDR3 spans 14 residues. Per the germline V gene, CDR1 is SGHRS and CDR2 is YFSETQ. Written as DNA, the CDR3 is TGCGCCAGCGGCCCGGGACAGCTTGGTCTCCCCCTCCACTTT. This gives the protein CASGPGQLGLPLHF.

The table lists this clonotype with many counts. The chain carries TRBV6-1 and TRBJ2-5, with 7 bases matching TRBD1. V gave up 7 bases and J gave up 5 bases; unmatched junction bases: 7. Per germline, CDR1 MNHNS and CDR2 SASEGT. The length of the CDR3 is 13 residues. The DNA for the CDR3 is TGTGCCAGCATTAGGGGGCAGGGTGAGACCCAGTACTTC. It encodes CASIRGQGETQYF.

The J gene is TRBJ2-3, the V gene TRBV11-1; D unresolved. The germline gives CDR1 SGHAT, CDR2 FQDESV (reference sequence). This CDR3 is built from 13 residues. The V gene lost 5 bases and the J gene lost 4 bases, with 10 bases spanning the gap. As DNA, the CDR3 is TGTGCCAGCAGCCCCTGGCCCGCAGATACGCAGTATTTT. Protein sequence: CASSPWPADTQYF.

The table lists this clonotype with a few counts. The rearrangement uses TRBV20-1 and TRBJ1-5; unclear D gene. The CDR3 totals 18 residues. Deletions cut 0 bases from V and 3 bases from J, with 21 bases between. The V gene's germline CDR1 is DFQATT and CDR2 SNEGSKA (reference sequence). CDR3 DNA sequence: TGCAGTGCTAGAGACCCCTTGCCGCAAGACGGTAACAATCAGCCCCAGCATTTT. Encoded protein: CSARDPLPQDGNNQPQHF.

This clonotype came up many times. The rearrangement uses TRBV30 and TRBJ1-2; a possible D gene is TRBD1 (6 bases). V was clipped by 1 base and J by 12 bases, with 15 bases between them. The CDR3 sequence is 12 residues long. Germline CDR1 is GTSNPN and CDR2 is SVGIG (reference sequence). CDR3 DNA: TGTGCCTGGAGTGATGGCCGATCAGGGGACACCTTC. Amino acids: CAWSDGRSGDTF.

The rearrangement uses TRBV7-9 and TRBJ2-2; TRBD2 matches at 13 bases. Unmatched junction bases numbered 4, after V lost 7 bases and J lost 8 bases. Germline loops: CDR1 SEHNR, CDR2 FQNEAQ (reference sequence). The CDR3 is made up of 14 amino acids. The chain's CDR3 is CASIWTSGSGELFF. In DNA, the CDR3 is TGTGCCAGCATCTGGACTAGCGGGAGTGGGGAGCTGTTTTTT.

The V call is TRBV12-3 or TRBV12-4, the J call TRBJ1-4; TRBD1 matches at 10 bases. The V gene end was trimmed by 5 bases and the J gene end by 0 bases; junction bases not matched to a gene: 6. CDR3 size: 17 residues. The CDR3 DNA reads as TGTGCCAGCAGTCCTAGGGACAGGGGACCAACTAATGAAAAACTGTTTTTT. Amino acid sequence: CASSPRDRGPTNEKLFF.

CDR3 region: CSVTAGGHNEQFF. The DNA of the CDR3 is TGCAGTGTGACAGCGGGAGGCCACAATGAGCAGTTCTTC. The V gene is TRBV20-1, the J gene TRBJ2-1, with 9 bases matching TRBD2. This CDR3 has 13 residues. The V gene's germline CDR1 is DFQATT and CDR2 SNEGSKA (reference sequence). Trimming took 7 bases from V and 5 from J; bases not matched to a gene: 6.

V gene TRBV10-2 combines with J gene TRBJ1-5; 9 bases match TRBD1. The CDR3 contains 15 residues. Germline V CDR1 and CDR2: WSHSY, SAAADI. Unmatched junction bases numbered 10, after V lost 2 bases and J lost 11 bases. This CDR3 is CASSEQGQGSSAQHF. The CDR3 DNA reads TGCGCCAGCAGTGAGCAGGGACAGGGTTCTTCGGCCCAGCATTTT.

This clonotype showed up many times. V usage is TRBV19 and J usage is TRBJ2-2; perhaps TRBD2 as D (5 bases). V lost 7 bases to trimming and J lost 6 bases, with 15 bases between them. This CDR3 has 14 residues. Per the germline V gene, CDR1 is LNHDA and CDR2 is SQIVND (reference sequence). CDR3 residues: CASNRALSAGELFF. The CDR3 region has the DNA TGTGCCAGTAACCGGGCCCTTAGCGCCGGGGAGCTGTTTTTT.

This CDR3 is CASSYEGGSDGYTF. The CDR3 bases are TGTGCCAGCAGTTACGAGGGAGGGTCCGATGGCTACACCTTC. The chain employs TRBV6-5 and TRBJ1-2; D is uncertain. The CDR3 has 14 amino acids. Germline CDR1 reads MNHEY; CDR2 reads SVGAGI. Trimming left V 2 bases short and J 6 bases short, with 13 bases between.

The sample holds a few counts of this clonotype. The rearrangement links TRBV5-1 to TRBJ2-6, with a possible D match to TRBD1 (7 bases). Germline CDR1 is SGHRS and CDR2 is YFSETQ. The ends were cut back, 4 bases at V and 0 bases at J, with 11 bases in the middle. This CDR3 spans 16 amino acids. Written as DNA, the CDR3 is TGCGCCAGCAGCCCGCAGGGGGGCTCTGGGGCCAACGTCCTGACTTTC. Translation: CASSPQGGSGANVLTF.

This clonotype came up a few times. This chain links TRBV6-1 with TRBJ2-1, with 16 bases identical to TRBD2. The V gene end was trimmed by 8 bases and the J gene end by 12 bases; junction bases not matched to a gene: 13. Germline CDR1 and CDR2: MNHNS and SASEGT. The CDR3 loop spans 16 amino acids. The CDR3 DNA reads TGTGCCAGCCTCAGCCGTAGCGGGACTAGCGGGAGGGCGCAGTTCTTC. Its protein product is CASLSRSGTSGRAQFF.

This clonotype was detected many times. This chain joins TRBV2 and TRBJ2-7; 7 bases match TRBD1. This CDR3 contains 13 residues. In germline, CDR1 is SNHLY, CDR2 FYNNEI. V shed 3 bases, J shed 4 bases, and the junction held 3 bases outside the gene matches. CDR3 nucleotide sequence: TGTGCCAGCAGTGACGGGACAGATTACGAGCAGTACGTC. Residues: CASSDGTDYEQYV.

The chain carries TRBV6-2 or TRBV6-3 and TRBJ1-1; D perhaps matches TRBD1 (5 bases). CDR3 size: 18 residues. V lost 6 bases, J lost 0 bases, and 23 bases lay in between. Germline CDR1 is MNHEY and CDR2 is SVGEGT. The CDR3 here is CASRDTDSRSLLNTEAFF. CDR3 nucleotides: TGTGCCAGCAGGGATACCGACAGCCGAAGCTTATTGAACACTGAAGCTTTCTTT.